This TCR beta chain was identified during a study of blood T cell repertoires in COVID-19. V lost 4 bases to trimming and J lost 8 bases; unmatched junction nucleotides: 8. Germline V lookup: CDR1 MNHEY, CDR2 SVGAGI. This CDR3 comprises 15 residues. Original processing notes: Reference gene primer amplification gave estimated nucleated cell counts. Clones were read by immunoSEQ multiplex PCR, and TCRdb kept only the in-frame ones, dropping some. V and J calls and clone size are as listed in that table; D and trimming were resolved from the DNA. The profile shows under 250,000 clones, about 85% of them singletons. Participants reported their clinical history, and cohort assignment relied on those reports.

Sequencing used PBMCs or T cells enriched from blood (not recorded which). This TCR was sampled from a man under 40 who had recovered from COVID-19. The rearrangement links TRBV6-5 to TRBJ1-4, with 9 nucleotides matching TRBD1. CDR3: CASSSPQGAREKLFF. The CDR3 region has the DNA TGTGCCAGCAGTTCCCCACAGGGGGCAAGGGAAAAACTGTTTTTT.